The next 18 T cell receptor beta chains were all read from a single sample in a study of cytomegalovirus exposure and HLA in healthy donors. In the PCR, 60 Vbeta and 13 Jbeta primers were used. Generated by immunoSEQ multiplex PCR, the TCRdb table keeps only in-frame clones and is missing some. The table lists 170,000 or so clones, less than 90% of them singletons. The specimen was PBMCs. The receptors were gathered from a man between 18 and 29 years old in good health and CMV-seronegative.

This sequence joins TRBV7-9 and TRBJ2-1; 9 nucleotides align to TRBD2. Germline V gene lookup returns CDR1 SEHNR and CDR2 FQNEAQ (reference sequence). Trimming removed 5 bases from V and 7 bases from J; junction bases left unmatched: 9. The CDR3 is 15 residues long. This chain's CDR3 is CASSPLRLAVNEQFF. For the CDR3, the DNA is TGTGCCAGCAGCCCTCTCCGACTAGCGGTAAATGAGCAGTTCTTC.

The rearrangement joins TRBV5-1 to TRBJ2-3, with D possibly being TRBD2 (6 bases). The length of the CDR3 is 15 residues. V dropped 4 bases and J dropped 2 bases, with 14 bases sitting between them. Germline CDR1 reads SGHRS; CDR2 reads YFSETQ. In nucleotides, the CDR3 is TGCGCCAGCAGCCCGGGACTTACTAACACAGATACGCAGTATTTT. Its protein product is CASSPGLTNTDTQYF.

A single count supports this clone. This chain links TRBV27 with TRBJ1-1, with D maybe TRBD1 (5 bases). The length of the CDR3 is 14 residues. The germline V gene has CDR1 MNHEY and CDR2 SMNVEV (reference sequence). V lost 2 bases and J 3 bases, leaving 10 bases between the germline ends. The CDR3 here is CASSLGAAYTEAFF. CDR3 nucleotide sequence: TGTGCCAGCAGTTTAGGGGCGGCTTACACTGAAGCTTTCTTT.

This chain links TRBV2 with TRBJ2-5, with TRBD2 identical over 9 bases. This CDR3 has 15 amino acids. The J segment lost 1 base and the V segment lost 6 bases, leaving 6 bases of the junction unmatched. Per the germline V gene, CDR1 is SNHLY and CDR2 is FYNNEI. As DNA, the CDR3 is TGTGCCAGCAGGTCCGTTAGCGGGGGCCAAGAGACCCAGTACTTC. The encoded protein is CASRSVSGGQETQYF.

There are a few counts of this clone. The chain combines TRBV7-9 with TRBJ2-7; D is possibly TRBD1 (5 bases). The CDR3 loop spans 11 amino acids. Trimming took 5 bases from V and 10 from J, leaving 12 bases between them. Germline values: CDR1 SEHNR, CDR2 FQNEAQ (reference sequence). The CDR3 reads CASSQVGPQYF. CDR3 nucleotides: TGTGCCAGCAGCCAGGTGGGGCCTCAGTACTTC.

The chain uses TRBV28 and TRBJ1-3; TRBD1 is a possible D gene (6 bases). This CDR3 has 14 amino acids. V was clipped by 4 bases and J by 3 bases, with 10 bases between them. The germline CDR1 and CDR2 sequences are MDHEN and SYDVKM. The CDR3 here is CASSSGGNGNTIYF. CDR3 DNA: TGTGCCAGCAGTTCGGGGGGCAATGGAAACACCATATATTTT.

The chain joins TRBV9 to TRBJ2-7, with 7 positions matching TRBD2. The CDR3 totals 15 residues. CDR1 is SGDLS, CDR2 YYNGEE, per germline. V trimming: 2 bases; J trimming: 7 bases; junction bases outside the gene matches: 12. The CDR3 loop is CASSVGGETGGEQYF. The CDR3, as DNA: TGTGCCAGCAGCGTTGGGGGGGAGACTGGGGGAGAGCAGTACTTC. Together with reference TRBV9 and TRBJ2-7, the CDR3 gives the full variable domain: DSGVTQTPKHLITATGQRVTLRCSPRSGDLSVYWYQQSLDQGLQFLIQYYNGEERAKGNILERFSAQQFPDLHSELNLSSLELGDSALYFCASSVGGETGGEQYFGPGTRLTVT.

The V and J genes are TRBV4-1 and TRBJ1-1; D remains ambiguous. The CDR3 is 16 residues long. V lost 0 bases and J 0 bases, leaving 11 bases between the germline ends. Germline assignment: CDR1 MGHRA and CDR2 YSYEKL. CDR3 bases: TGCGCCAGCAGCCAAGATGGTATGGGAGTGAACACTGAAGCTTTCTTT. It specifies CASSQDGMGVNTEAFF.

The V call is TRBV4-1, the J call TRBJ1-1, with 8 bases matching TRBD1. The CDR3 spans 15 residues. Trimming cost V 4 bases and J 6 bases; bases outside gene matches: 10. Germline assignment: CDR1 MGHRA and CDR2 YSYEKL. The CDR3 coding sequence is TGCGCCAGCAGCCCCCCGGAGACAGGGGCGTCTGAAGCTTTCTTT. Translation: CASSPPETGASEAFF.

This chain uses TRBV5-1 with TRBJ1-2; 8 nucleotides match TRBD1. Germline V lookup: CDR1 SGHRS, CDR2 YFSETQ. Germline trimming cut 0 bases from V and 7 bases from J; bases unmatched to any gene: 11. This CDR3 comprises 16 residues. In nucleotides, the CDR3 is TGCGCCAGCAGCTTGGCCGGCGACAGGGGAGTTCCTGGCTACACCTTC. It yields the protein CASSLAGDRGVPGYTF.

The chain carries TRBV28 and TRBJ2-7; TRBD1 aligns across 10 bases. Germline V gene sequence: CDR1 MDHEN, CDR2 SYDVKM. This CDR3 is 15 amino acids long. Trimming removed 6 bases from V and 1 base from J; junction bases left unmatched: 6. The CDR3 region is CASRPPGQGSYEQYF. The CDR3 nucleotides read TGTGCCAGCAGACCCCCGGGACAGGGGTCCTACGAGCAGTACTTC.

A single count supports this clone. The rearrangement links TRBV29-1 to TRBJ2-1; 9 bases are shared with TRBD1. The CDR3 loop spans 15 amino acids. The trim removed 3 bases at V and 0 bases at J, leaving 3 bases unmatched. Germline V gives CDR1 SQVTM, CDR2 ANQGSEA. As DNA, the CDR3 is TGCAGCGTTGAGGACAGGGGTGCCTCCTACAATGAGCAGTTCTTC. The encoded protein is CSVEDRGASYNEQFF.

The V call is TRBV28, the J call TRBJ2-6; a possible D gene is TRBD2 (5 bases). Germline assignment: CDR1 MDHEN and CDR2 SYDVKM. CDR3 length: 17 amino acids. Trimming left V 7 bases short and J 0 bases short, with 16 bases between. CDR3 region: CASTQGGLRSGANVLTF. The DNA of the CDR3 is TGTGCCAGCACACAAGGCGGGTTACGCTCTGGGGCCAACGTCCTGACTTTC.

The chain recombines TRBV5-1 with TRBJ2-2, with D perhaps TRBD2 (5 bases). Looked up from germline, CDR1 is SGHRS and CDR2 is YFSETQ. The CDR3 length is 15 residues. V was shortened by 0 bases and J by 5 bases, with 11 bases between the two germline ends. The CDR3 loop reads CASSLGGGFTGELFF. CDR3 in DNA: TGCGCCAGCAGCTTGGGTGGCGGGTTTACCGGGGAGCTGTTTTTT.

The gene calls are TRBV4-1 and TRBJ2-3; 7 positions agree with TRBD1. V trimming: 2 bases; J trimming: 0 bases; junction bases outside the gene matches: 8. The length of the CDR3 is 17 residues. CDR1 and CDR2 (germline): MGHRA, YSYEKL. CDR3 amino acids: CASSQQPGTASTDTQYF. CDR3 nucleotides: TGCGCCAGCAGCCAACAACCCGGGACAGCTAGCACAGATACGCAGTATTTT.

The chain has TRBV5-6 and TRBJ1-3, with unresolved D. CDR3 length: 12 amino acids. Germline assignment: CDR1 SGHDT and CDR2 YYEEEE. Trimming removed 4 bases from V and 4 bases from J, with 6 bases in between. The DNA for the CDR3 is TGTGCCAGCAGCCCTCGGGGAAACACCATATATTTT. It is translated as CASSPRGNTIYF.

The DNA of the CDR3 is TGTGCCACCAGCTCAACCGGGACAGAGAACACTGAAGCTTTCTTT. This gives the protein CATSSTGTENTEAFF. This sequence joins TRBV15 and TRBJ1-1; 7 bases agree with TRBD1. This CDR3 has 15 residues. V gave up 5 bases and J gave up 1 base; unmatched junction bases: 7. Germline lookup yields CDR1 LNHNV and CDR2 YYDKDF (reference sequence).

The J gene is TRBJ2-2, the V gene TRBV7-9; 12 bases fit TRBD2. Trimming at V came to 4 bases and at J to 1 base, leaving 4 bases not matched to a gene. The CDR3 covers 17 residues. Per the germline V gene, CDR1 is SEHNR and CDR2 is FQNEAQ (reference sequence). The chain's CDR3 is CASSSTSGRMNTGELFF. CDR3 coding DNA: TGTGCCAGCAGCTCTACTAGCGGGAGGATGAACACCGGGGAGCTGTTTTTT.